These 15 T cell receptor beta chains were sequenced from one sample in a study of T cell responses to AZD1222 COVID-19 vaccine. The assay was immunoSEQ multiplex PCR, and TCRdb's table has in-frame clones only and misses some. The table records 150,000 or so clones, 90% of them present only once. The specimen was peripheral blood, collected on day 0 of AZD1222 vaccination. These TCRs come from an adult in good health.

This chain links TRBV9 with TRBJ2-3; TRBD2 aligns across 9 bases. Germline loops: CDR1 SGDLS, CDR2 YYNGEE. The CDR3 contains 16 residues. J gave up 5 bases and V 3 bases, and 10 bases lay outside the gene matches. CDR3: CASSASGTSLGDTQYF. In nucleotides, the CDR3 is TGTGCCAGCAGCGCCTCCGGGACTAGCCTGGGAGATACGCAGTATTTT.

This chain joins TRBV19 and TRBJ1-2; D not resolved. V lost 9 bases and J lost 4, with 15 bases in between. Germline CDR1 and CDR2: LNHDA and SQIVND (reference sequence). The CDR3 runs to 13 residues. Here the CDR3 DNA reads TGTGCCAGCCGTTCTGGGGTGGCCTATGGCTACACCTTC. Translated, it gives CASRSGVAYGYTF.

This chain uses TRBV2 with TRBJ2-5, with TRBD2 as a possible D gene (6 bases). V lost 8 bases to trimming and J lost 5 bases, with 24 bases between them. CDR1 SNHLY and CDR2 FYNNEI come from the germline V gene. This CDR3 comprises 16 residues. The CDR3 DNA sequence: TGTGCCAGCGGGAGCGGGCAAACCTTGACCGGGGAGACCCAGTACTTC. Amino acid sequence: CASGSGQTLTGETQYF. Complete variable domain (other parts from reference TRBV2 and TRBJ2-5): EPEVTQTPSHQVTQMGQEVILRCVPISNHLYFYWYRQILGQKVEFLVSFYNNEISEKSEIFDDQFSVERPDGSNFTLKIRSTKLEDSAMYFCASGSGQTLTGETQYFGPGTRLLVL.

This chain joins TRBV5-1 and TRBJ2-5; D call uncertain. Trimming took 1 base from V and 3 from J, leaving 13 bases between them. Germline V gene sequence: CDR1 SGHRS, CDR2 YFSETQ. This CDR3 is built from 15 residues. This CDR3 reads CASSLTVQPEETQYF. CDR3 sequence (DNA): TGCGCCAGCAGCTTGACTGTACAGCCAGAAGAGACCCAGTACTTC.

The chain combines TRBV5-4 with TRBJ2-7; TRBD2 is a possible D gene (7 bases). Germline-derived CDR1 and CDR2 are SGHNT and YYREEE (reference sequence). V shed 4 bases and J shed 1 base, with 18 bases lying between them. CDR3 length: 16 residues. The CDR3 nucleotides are TGTGCCAGCAGCCCAAGGGGGGGGAGTAGTTCCTACGAGCAGTACTTC. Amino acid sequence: CASSPRGGSSSYEQYF.

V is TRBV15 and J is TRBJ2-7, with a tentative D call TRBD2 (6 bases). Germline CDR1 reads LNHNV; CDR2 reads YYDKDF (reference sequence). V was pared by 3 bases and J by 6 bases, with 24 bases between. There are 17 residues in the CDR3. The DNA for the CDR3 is TGTGCCACCAGCAGTTCGGGGTTCCGCGGGACCTTAAGCGAGCAGTACTTC. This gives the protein CATSSSGFRGTLSEQYF.

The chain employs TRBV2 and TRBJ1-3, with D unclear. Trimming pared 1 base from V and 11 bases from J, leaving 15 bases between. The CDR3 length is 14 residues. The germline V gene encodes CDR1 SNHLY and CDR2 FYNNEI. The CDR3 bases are TGTGCCAGCAGTGAAGGGAGGTCCACGTACGCCATATATTTT. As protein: CASSEGRSTYAIYF.

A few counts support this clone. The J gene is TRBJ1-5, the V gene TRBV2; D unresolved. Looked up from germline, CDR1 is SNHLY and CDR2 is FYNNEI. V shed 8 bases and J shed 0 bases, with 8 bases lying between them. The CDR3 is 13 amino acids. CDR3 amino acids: CASEEYSNQPQHF. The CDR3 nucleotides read TGTGCCAGCGAGGAATATAGCAATCAGCCCCAGCATTTT.

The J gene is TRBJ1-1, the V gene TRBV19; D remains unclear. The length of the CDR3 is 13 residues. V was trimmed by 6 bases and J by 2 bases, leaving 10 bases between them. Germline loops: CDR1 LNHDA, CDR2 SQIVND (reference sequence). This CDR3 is CASRRNPNTEAFF. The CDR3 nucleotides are TGTGCCAGTAGACGGAACCCAAACACTGAAGCTTTCTTT.

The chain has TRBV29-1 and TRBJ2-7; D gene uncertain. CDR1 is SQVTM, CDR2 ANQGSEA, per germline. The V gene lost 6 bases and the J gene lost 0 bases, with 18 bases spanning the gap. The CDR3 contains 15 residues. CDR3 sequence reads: CSVPNQKGSSYEQYF. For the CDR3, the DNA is TGCAGCGTCCCTAACCAAAAAGGAAGCTCCTACGAGCAGTACTTC.

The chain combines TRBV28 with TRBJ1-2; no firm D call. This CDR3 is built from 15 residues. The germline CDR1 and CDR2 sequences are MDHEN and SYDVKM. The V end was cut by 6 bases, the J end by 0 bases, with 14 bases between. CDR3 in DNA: TGTGCCAGCAGCATTACCGGAAAAGCTAACTATGGCTACACCTTC. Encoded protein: CASSITGKANYGYTF.

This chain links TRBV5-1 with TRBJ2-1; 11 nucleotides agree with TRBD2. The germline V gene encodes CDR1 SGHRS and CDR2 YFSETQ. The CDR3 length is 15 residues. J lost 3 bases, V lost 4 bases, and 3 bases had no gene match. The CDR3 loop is CASSPGTSGYNEQFF. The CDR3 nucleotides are TGCGCCAGCAGCCCCGGGACTAGCGGCTACAATGAGCAGTTCTTC.

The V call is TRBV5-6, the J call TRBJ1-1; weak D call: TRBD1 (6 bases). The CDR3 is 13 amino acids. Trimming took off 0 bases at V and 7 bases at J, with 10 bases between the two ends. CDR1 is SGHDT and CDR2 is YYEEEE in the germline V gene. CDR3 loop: CASSLAGQLEAFF. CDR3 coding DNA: TGTGCCAGCAGCTTGGCCGGACAGCTTGAAGCTTTCTTT.

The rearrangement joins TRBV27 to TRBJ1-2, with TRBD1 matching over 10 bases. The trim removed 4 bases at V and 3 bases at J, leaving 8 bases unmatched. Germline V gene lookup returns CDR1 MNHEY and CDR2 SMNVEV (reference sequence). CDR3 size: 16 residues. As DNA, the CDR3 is TGTGCCAGCAGTTCAAATCCCGGGACAGGGGACTATGGCTACACCTTC. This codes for CASSSNPGTGDYGYTF.

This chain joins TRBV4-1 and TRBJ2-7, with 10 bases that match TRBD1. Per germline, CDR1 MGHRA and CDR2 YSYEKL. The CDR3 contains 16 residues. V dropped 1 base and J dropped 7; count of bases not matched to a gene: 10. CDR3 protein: CASSQAGTGDFGEQYF. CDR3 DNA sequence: TGCGCCAGCAGCCAAGCCGGGACAGGGGATTTCGGGGAGCAGTACTTC.